This record concerns one TCR beta chain sequence. This clonotype was counted a few times. The antigen this receptor binds is unknown. Per-nucleotide qualities are absent, and no much larger clonotype sits a single base away. This specimen belongs to a study of human T cells and chemical hapten exposure (dated by TCRdb to about 2021). About the study as a whole: For sensitization, 2% DPC in acetone was applied to a roughly 2 cm by roughly 2 cm area of upper inner arm skin. Weekly therapeutic DPC doses were additionally applied to the scalp of patients throughout the roughly 23-week study period. Patch testing was done on the upper back using Finn chambers containing 0.01% DPC, and results were scored after 6 days according to International Contact Dermatitis Research Group standards. The patient cohort, mostly female, included alopecia areata with under or over 50% scalp involvement, alopecia totalis and alopecia universalis. Libraries were pooled for sequencing, and variation in per-sample TCR yields was attributed mainly to small differences in library volumes within the pool. In alopecia patients, the study followed how the peripheral blood TCR repertoire changed in vivo over primary and secondary sensitization to diphenylcyclopropenone (DPC), a hapten. Blood samples were taken from patients before sensitization (week 0) and then at 2, 6 and about 24 weeks after DPC sensitization. For TCR sequencing, blood came from about 28 alopecia patients at anywhere from one to four time points (pre-sensitization, 2, 6 and 24 weeks).

Points the paper makes about the study in general: Compared with pre-sensitization or healthy control sets, expanded TCRs formed significantly more large CDR3 similarity clusters, which is consistent with antigen-driven responses. After repeated subsampling, the strength of the expansion versus patch-test correlation and the threshold at which it became significant changed. Because every patient had alopecia, a presumed autoimmune disease, the patients' immune response might differ from that of healthy individuals. The number of TCRs above 1 in 1000 frequency did not change with DPC sensitization; there was no evidence of global repertoire structure alterations. Patch test score was positively correlated with the number of PT1 expanded TCRs, with significance at thresholds 8, 16 and 32 but not at 4.

Reading the label with the study, this specimen's time point is: pre-sensitization, week 0. According to the study, the label for this sample's treatment or condition signals: therapeutic diphenylcyclopropenone sensitization with weekly scalp DPC. Blood at each patch-test visit was drawn before the patch test was applied. Patients were considered eligible if aged 18 to 70, diagnosed with alopecia and deemed suitable for DPC therapy, and patients were excluded if pregnant. Total RNA was extracted from unfractionated whole blood collected in Tempus Blood RNA tubes. Library preparation was by RACE. Sequencing used a NextSeq 500. During library preparation, unique molecular identifiers were attached to individual cDNA molecules so that TCRs could be counted in a quantitative, reproducible way. Both TCR alpha and TCR beta chains were sequenced from each blood RNA sample. In the source study's methods: Samples had a median of approximately 96,000 TCRs, with a range from about 20,000 to 690,600. V, J and CDR3 annotation of the TCR reads was carried out using the Decombinator software suite. For PS versus PT1 abundance plots, all samples were subsampled to the same number of TCRs (28,000). Expanded TCRs were defined as absent before sensitization and observed at least eight times at the 2-week time point. TCRdb trimmed public reads at Q25 via fastp, called clones via MiXCR and kept in-frame beta chains. Each entry is one CDR3 protein sequence, shown with its most common DNA and genes. TCRdb's processing, not the authors' own work, is the source of the V and J calls. A total of some 300,000 distinct CDR3 sequences appear in this sample, around 5.5% of them only once. About 7.7% of the sample is in the top ten clones.

V is trimmed back by 3 bases and J by 2 bases, and the junction contains 4 bases that no gene match accounts for. CDR1 and CDR2 are read off the germline V gene as MDHEN and SYDVKM. Taken from cysteine to phenylalanine, the CDR3 has 15 residues. Only CDR3 DNA remains: 45 bases, in frame from the first base. The chain employs TRBV28 and TRBJ2-3; the junction holds 8 bases that match TRBD2. Here the sequenced sample was whole blood, taken in connection with sensitization to the hapten diphenylcyclopropenone (DPC). This clonotype was obtained from a woman aged 18-29 years with alopecia areata. Some clones in this sample may be carry-over from other donors' samples. The encoded CDR3 is CASSFTSGTTDTQYF. The nucleotides are TGTGCCAGCAGTTTTACTAGCGGAACCACAGATACGCAGTATTTT.